The subject of this entry is one TCR beta chain. This receptor's antigen is unknown. No quality values exist for individual bases; no much larger clone is one base distant. This sample is part of a study of cytomegalovirus exposure and HLA in healthy donors (dated by TCRdb to 2015 to 2018). Regarding the complete study: A later analysis indicated that the 95 to 150 validation repertoires were generated on the platform also employed for the roughly 650 repertoires of the first cohort. The study was designed to test whether signatures of past pathogen exposure could be identified by cataloging public T cell receptors. Along with the roughly 670-subject first cohort, a separate validation cohort of over a hundred different subjects was used. High-throughput TCR immunosequencing, statistical association of individual TCRs with disease status, and machine learning were combined to predict cytomegalovirus infection status. Points the paper makes about the study in general: In both the original and validation cohorts, the classifier was reported to diagnose cytomegalovirus status with high specificity and sensitivity. A later analysis found that TCRs clustered in the first cohort also tended to co-occur in the roughly 110 validation repertoires, with approximately 95% of cluster scores above 0. According to the authors, the approach could potentially be generalized to other disease states and immunological phenotypes. The validation cohort had no HLA typing available for a later analysis, so co-occurrence within that cohort was assessed over all 110 or so repertoires. Most TCR sequences were observed very rarely across donors, whereas some public TCRs were present in many individuals. A total of around 150 TCR beta chains were listed by the study as associated with cytomegalovirus. In vitro tests confirmed that a few of the cytomegalovirus-associated TCR beta chains recognize cytomegalovirus antigens.

Looking up the germline V gene yields CDR1 MDHEN and CDR2 SYDVKM. The CDR3 contains 12 residues, cysteine and phenylalanine counted. CDR3 DNA is the only sequence kept; it has 36 bases, read in frame from the first base. V is shortened by 1 base, J by 6 bases, and the region joining them spans 6 bases. The donors belonged to the validation cohort of roughly 120 subjects, which was separate from the approximately 610-subject first cohort. Receptor amplification or capture employed the immunoSEQ multiplex PCR assay. The paper's data handling went like this. A statistical classification framework was built to diagnose cytomegalovirus status from the catalog of TCR beta chain sequences. TCRdb obtained this table from immuneACCESS and retained in-frame rearrangements with V and J assigned. These tables miss some clones; where compared with another copy, unresolved V genes account for less than half of the shortfall, and the remainder is unexplained. V and J calls and clone size are as listed in that table; D and trimming were resolved from the DNA. For this sample the table gives about 110,000 clones, of which 90% to 97% were detected only once. The ten largest make up 0.67% of the sample.

Source material: PBMCs. Recombination linked TRBV28 to TRBJ1-2, with the D gene uncertain. This TCR was sampled from a woman between 18 and 30 years old in good health and CMV-seronegative. For the CDR3, the sequence is CASSLYSDGYTF. In nucleotide form, the sequence is TGTGCCAGCAGTTTATATAGTGATGGCTACACCTTC.